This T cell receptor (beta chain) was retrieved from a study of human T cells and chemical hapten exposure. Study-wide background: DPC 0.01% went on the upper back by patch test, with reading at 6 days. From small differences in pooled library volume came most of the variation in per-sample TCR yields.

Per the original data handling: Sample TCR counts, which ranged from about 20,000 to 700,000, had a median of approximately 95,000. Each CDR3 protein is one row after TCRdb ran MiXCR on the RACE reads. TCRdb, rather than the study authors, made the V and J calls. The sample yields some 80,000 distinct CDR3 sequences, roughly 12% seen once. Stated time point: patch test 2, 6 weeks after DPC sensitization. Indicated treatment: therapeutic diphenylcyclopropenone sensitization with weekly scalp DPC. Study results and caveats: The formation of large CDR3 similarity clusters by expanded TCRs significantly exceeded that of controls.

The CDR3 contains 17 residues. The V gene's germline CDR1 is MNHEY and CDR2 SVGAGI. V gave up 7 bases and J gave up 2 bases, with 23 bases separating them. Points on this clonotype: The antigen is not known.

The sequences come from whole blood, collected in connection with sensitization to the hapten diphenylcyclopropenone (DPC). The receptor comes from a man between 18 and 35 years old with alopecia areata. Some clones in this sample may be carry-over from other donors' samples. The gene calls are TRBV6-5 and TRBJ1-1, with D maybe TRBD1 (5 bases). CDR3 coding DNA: TGTGCCAGCACTACCACCCGGGACGGCGGCTTTAACACTGAAGCTTTCTTT. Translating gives CASTTTRDGGFNTEAFF.